This section outlines one TCR beta chain sequence together with its context. The data derive from a study of OX40 agonist ivuxolimab in advanced cancers. Study in general: Participants could have had prior anti-PD-1, anti-PD-L1 or anti-CTLA-4 therapy, and less than 45% had some.

This CDR3 comprises 14 residues. Germline assignment: CDR1 SGHTA and CDR2 FQGTGA. After removal of 5 bases from V and 5 bases from J, the junction contained 7 bases not matched to a gene. The protocol was immunoSEQ multiplex PCR, while the TCRdb copy is restricted to in-frame clones and leaves out a portion. The sample has approximately 63,000 clones; about four fifths are singletons. This receptor was identified in an adult with an advanced solid tumor such as melanoma, head and neck, liver or kidney cancer. This chain uses TRBV7-3 with TRBJ1-1; 8 bases map to TRBD1. The sample here was CD4+ or CD8+ T cells sorted from blood, taken in a trial of the OX40 agonist ivuxolimab. The CDR3 bases are TGTGCCAGCAGCCCCGGACAGGGATTGACTGAAGCTTTCTTT. Translated, it gives CASSPGQGLTEAFF.